This T cell receptor (beta chain) was identified in a study of CD4 T cells in relation to SARS-CoV-2 and coronaviruses. Study overall: No peptide or an HIV-1 Nef peptide pool served as negative control.

In germline, CDR1 is MDHEN, CDR2 SYDVKM. The CDR3 contains 12 residues. The V end was cut by 3 bases, the J end by 15 bases, with 15 bases between. Unexposed donor CD4+ T cells date from about 2011-2018, before the COVID-19 pandemic. After about 10 days of culture, CD4+ T cells were isolated. Testing used SARS-CoV-2 S/N and four cold-coronavirus spikes on unexposed-donor CD4+ T cells, cells permitting. Measured with immunoSEQ multiplex PCR; TCRdb has only the in-frame clones, and not every one. The table has approximately 17,000 clones, approximately 80% seen once; the top ten hold about a sixth. With respect to this clone: The antigen is undetermined.

The sequenced sample was CD4+ T cells from PBMCs, cultured in vitro. The chain carries TRBV28 and TRBJ2-1; D is unclear. The TCR sequence derives from a human donor in good health. In DNA form, the CDR3 reads TGTGCCAGCAGTTTTGGCCCCGGAGTGCGGTTCTTC. It translates to CASSFGPGVRFF. The full variable domain, its missing parts supplied by reference TRBV28 and TRBJ2-1, is DVKVTQSSRYLVKRTGEKVFLECVQDMDHENMFWYRQDPGLGLRLIYFSYDVKMKEKGDIPEGYSVSREKKERFSLILESASTNQTSMYLCASSFGPGVRFFGPGTRLTVL.